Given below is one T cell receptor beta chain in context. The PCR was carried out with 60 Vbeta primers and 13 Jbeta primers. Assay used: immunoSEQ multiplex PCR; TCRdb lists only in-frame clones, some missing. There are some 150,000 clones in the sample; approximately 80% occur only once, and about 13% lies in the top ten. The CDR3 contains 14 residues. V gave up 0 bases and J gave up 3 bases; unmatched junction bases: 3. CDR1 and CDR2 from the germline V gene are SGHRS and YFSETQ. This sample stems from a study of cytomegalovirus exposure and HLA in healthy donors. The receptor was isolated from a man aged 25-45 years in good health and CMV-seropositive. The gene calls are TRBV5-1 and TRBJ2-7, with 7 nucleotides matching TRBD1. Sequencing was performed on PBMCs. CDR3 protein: CASSLAPGGYEQYF. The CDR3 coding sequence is TGCGCCAGCAGCTTGGCTCCAGGGGGCTACGAGCAGTACTTC.